This T cell receptor (beta chain) comes out of a study of cytomegalovirus exposure and HLA in healthy donors. In the PCR, 60 Vbeta and 13 Jbeta primers were used. Here immunoSEQ multiplex PCR was the method, and the copy in TCRdb shows in-frame clones only, minus some. The sample carries about 150,000 clones, 60% to 80% recorded once. Note on this clone: Its specificity is not known.

V trimming: 1 base; J trimming: 9 bases; junction bases outside the gene matches: 9. CDR3 length equals 15 residues. CDR1 MGHRA and CDR2 YSYEKL come from the germline V gene. This cohort consisted of healthy bone marrow donors. Study findings and constraints: Altogether, 164 TCR beta chains were recorded as cytomegalovirus-associated.

Sequencing input: PBMCs. This TCR came from a man aged 25 to 45 in good health and CMV-seropositive. The J gene is TRBJ1-5, the V gene TRBV4-1, with 7 bases aligning to TRBD1. CDR3 amino acids: CASSQALTGRLPQHF. The CDR3, as DNA: TGCGCCAGCAGCCAAGCCCTGACAGGGAGGTTGCCCCAGCATTTT.